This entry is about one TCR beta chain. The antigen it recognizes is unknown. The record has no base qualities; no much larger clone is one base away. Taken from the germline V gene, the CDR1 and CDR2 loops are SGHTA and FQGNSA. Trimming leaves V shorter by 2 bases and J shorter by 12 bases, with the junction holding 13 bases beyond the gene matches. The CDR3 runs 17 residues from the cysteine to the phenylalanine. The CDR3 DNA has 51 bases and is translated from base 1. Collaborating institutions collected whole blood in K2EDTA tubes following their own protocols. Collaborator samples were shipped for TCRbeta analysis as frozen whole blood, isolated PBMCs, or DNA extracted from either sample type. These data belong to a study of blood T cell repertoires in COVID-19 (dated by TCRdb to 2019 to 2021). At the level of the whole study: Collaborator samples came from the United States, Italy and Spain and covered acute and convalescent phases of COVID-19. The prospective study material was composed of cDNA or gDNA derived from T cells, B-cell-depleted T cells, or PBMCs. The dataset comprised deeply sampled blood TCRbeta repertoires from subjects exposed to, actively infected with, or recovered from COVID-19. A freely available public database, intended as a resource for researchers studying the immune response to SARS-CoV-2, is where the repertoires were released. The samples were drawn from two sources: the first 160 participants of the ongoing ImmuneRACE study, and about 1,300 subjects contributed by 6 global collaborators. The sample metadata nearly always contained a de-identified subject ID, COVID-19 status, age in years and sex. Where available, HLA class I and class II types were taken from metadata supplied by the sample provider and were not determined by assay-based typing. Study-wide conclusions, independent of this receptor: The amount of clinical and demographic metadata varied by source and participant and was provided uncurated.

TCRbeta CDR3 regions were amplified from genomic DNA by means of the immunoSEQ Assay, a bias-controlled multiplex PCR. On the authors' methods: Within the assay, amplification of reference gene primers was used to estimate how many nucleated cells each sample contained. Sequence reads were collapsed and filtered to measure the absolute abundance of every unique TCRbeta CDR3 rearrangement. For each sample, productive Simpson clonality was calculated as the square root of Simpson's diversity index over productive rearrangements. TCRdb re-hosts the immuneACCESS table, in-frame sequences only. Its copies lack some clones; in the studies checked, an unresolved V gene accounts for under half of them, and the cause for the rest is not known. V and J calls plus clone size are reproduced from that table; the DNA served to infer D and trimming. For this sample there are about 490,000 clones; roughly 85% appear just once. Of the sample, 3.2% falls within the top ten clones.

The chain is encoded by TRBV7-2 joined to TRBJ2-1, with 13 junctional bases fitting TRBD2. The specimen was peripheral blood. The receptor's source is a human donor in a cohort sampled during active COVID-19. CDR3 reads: CASSLRDRLLAGGRQFF. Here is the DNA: TGTGCCAGCAGCTTAAGAGACAGGTTACTAGCGGGAGGGCGGCAGTTCTTC.